These 31 T cell receptor beta chains share one sample of origin, sequenced in a study of T cell responses to AZD1222 COVID-19 vaccine. Sequencing was performed with immunoSEQ multiplex PCR; in TCRdb, only in-frame clones are kept and a portion is missing. The repertoire table contains about 140,000 clones. Material: peripheral blood. Source of these receptors: an adult in good health.

This chain uses TRBV27 with TRBJ1-5; 8 nucleotides agree with TRBD1. The CDR3 runs 14 residues. Germline CDR1 and CDR2: MNHEY and SMNVEV (reference sequence). The V and J ends lost 5 bases and 4 bases, in that order; junction bases with no gene match: 4. The CDR3, as DNA: TGTGCCAGCAGTAAACAGGGGGGGAATCAGCCCCAGCATTTT. Its protein product is CASSKQGGNQPQHF.

The chain is built from TRBV12-3 or TRBV12-4 and TRBJ2-7; D unresolved. Trimming cost V 5 bases and J 3 bases, with 11 bases left between them. The CDR3 is 13 amino acids. CDR3 protein: CASSLARRYEQYF. CDR3 DNA sequence: TGTGCCAGCAGTCTCGCAAGACGCTACGAGCAGTACTTC.

The chain employs TRBV18 and TRBJ2-3; weak D call: TRBD2 (6 bases). This CDR3 comprises 16 residues. CDR1 and CDR2 (germline): KGHSH, LQKENI. V shed 6 bases and J shed 4 bases, with 20 bases lying between them. The CDR3 DNA reads as TGTGCCAGCTCTAAAGGCCCTAGCGCGCTAGCAGATACGCAGTATTTT. Its protein product is CASSKGPSALADTQYF.

This chain joins TRBV6-5 and TRBJ1-5, with 8 bases matching TRBD1. The CDR3 has 13 amino acids. Germline V CDR1 and CDR2: MNHEY, SVGAGI. Losses at the gene ends were 5 bases for V and 7 bases for J; bases not matched to a gene: 4. CDR3 sequence: CASSRTGRQPQHF. CDR3 DNA: TGTGCCAGCAGTAGGACAGGGCGGCAGCCCCAGCATTTT.

The chain links TRBV27 to TRBJ1-2, with 12 bases matching TRBD1. Germline CDR1 MNHEY, CDR2 SMNVEV (reference sequence). The CDR3 has 15 residues. V dropped 5 bases and J dropped 8; count of bases not matched to a gene: 9. CDR3 sequence: CASSPPRGTGGGYTF. CDR3 bases: TGTGCCAGCAGTCCCCCCCGAGGGACAGGGGGCGGCTACACCTTC.

V usage is TRBV28 and J usage is TRBJ1-1, with D possibly TRBD1 on 5 matching bases. Deletions cut 8 bases from V and 5 bases from J, with 21 bases between. The CDR3 sequence is 15 residues long. CDR1 MDHEN and CDR2 SYDVKM come from the germline V gene. The CDR3 DNA follows: TGTGCCAGCTTCCAGGCGGAGGGGCGCGAGACTGAAGCTTTCTTT. Translation gives CASFQAEGRETEAFF.

The rearrangement links TRBV6-6 to TRBJ2-2; 7 bases align to TRBD2. V dropped 5 bases and J dropped 6; count of bases not matched to a gene: 6. Germline loops: CDR1 MNHNY, CDR2 SVGAGI (reference sequence). The CDR3 sequence is 14 residues long. The CDR3 protein is CASSIPGLSGELFF. DNA for the CDR3: TGTGCCAGCAGTATACCGGGACTATCCGGGGAGCTGTTTTTT.

V is TRBV19 and J is TRBJ1-5; no reliable D call. CDR3 length: 14 amino acids. V lost 2 bases and J 4 bases, leaving 9 bases between the germline ends. CDR1 is LNHDA and CDR2 is SQIVND in the germline V gene (reference sequence). Here the CDR3 reads CASSIKSSNQPQHF. The CDR3 coding sequence is TGTGCCAGTAGTATAAAAAGCTCAAATCAGCCCCAGCATTTT.

The chain carries TRBV9 and TRBJ2-3; TRBD2 matches 10 bases. V was pared by 4 bases and J by 3 bases, with 11 bases of the junction left unmatched. CDR1 is SGDLS and CDR2 is YYNGEE in the germline V gene. The length of the CDR3 is 17 residues. The CDR3 is CASSSLPSGGSTDTQYF. The CDR3 bases are TGTGCCAGCAGCTCACTCCCTAGCGGGGGTAGTACAGATACGCAGTATTTT.

About this clone itself: The sample carries other DNA sequences with the same CDR3. J is TRBJ2-1 and V is TRBV6-2 or TRBV6-3; D is unresolved. The CDR3 consists of 14 residues. CDR1 MNHEY and CDR2 SVGEGT come from the germline V gene. Trimming cost V 0 bases and J 4 bases, with 7 bases left between them. CDR3 nucleotides: TGTGCCAGCAGTTACTCGGGCCGTTACAATGAGCAGTTCTTC. It specifies CASSYSGRYNEQFF.

The chain employs TRBV2 and TRBJ1-2, with D tentatively TRBD1 (6 bases). Deletions cut 2 bases from V and 6 bases from J, with 13 bases between. Germline V gives CDR1 SNHLY, CDR2 FYNNEI. CDR3 length equals 14 residues. The DNA of the CDR3 is TGTGCCAGCAGTGAAAAGGGGGGAGTCGATGGCTACACCTTC. Protein: CASSEKGGVDGYTF.

The gene calls are TRBV19 and TRBJ2-7; a weak D match, TRBD1 (5 bases). V dropped 2 bases and J dropped 3 bases, with 5 bases sitting between them. The V gene's germline CDR1 is LNHDA and CDR2 SQIVND (reference sequence). The CDR3 sequence is 12 residues long. The CDR3 reads CASSIQGYEQYF. The CDR3 DNA reads TGTGCCAGTAGTATACAGGGCTACGAGCAGTACTTC.

The chain recombines TRBV7-5 with TRBJ1-5; the DNA was not used to check the table's D call, TRBD1. TRBV7-5 counts as a pseudogene. The CDR3 contains 16 residues. The CDR3 loop reads CVRSLWSGVRNQPQHF. The CDR3, as DNA: TGTGTCAGAAGCTTATGGTCAGGGGTGCGCAATCAGCCCCAGCATTTT.

The rearrangement joins TRBV18 to TRBJ1-1; D not certain. The germline V gene has CDR1 KGHSH and CDR2 LQKENI. Between the trimmed V and J ends, which lost 3 bases and 5 bases, there was a span of 16 bases. The CDR3 runs 15 residues. In DNA, the CDR3 is TGTGCCAGCTCACCCAGCGAGAGGGTTCGAACTGAAGCTTTCTTT. Its translation is CASSPSERVRTEAFF.

In DNA form, the CDR3 reads TGTGCCAGCAGCGTAGGGTGGGGGGCCGACTATGGCTACACCTTC. Amino acids: CASSVGWGADYGYTF. The chain has TRBV9 and TRBJ1-2; possibly TRBD1 for D (6 bases). This CDR3 is 15 amino acids long. CDR1 SGDLS and CDR2 YYNGEE come from the germline V gene. The ends were cut back, 0 bases at V and 3 bases at J, with 12 bases in the middle.

This rearrangement joins TRBV29-1 to TRBJ2-6; TRBD1 might be the D (5 bases). This CDR3 contains 15 residues. Trimming took 0 bases from V and 2 from J, leaving 8 bases between them. Germline-derived CDR1 and CDR2 are SQVTM and ANQGSEA. In DNA form, the CDR3 reads TGCAGCGTTGAAGAAGGGGCAGCTGGGGCCAACGTCCTGACTTTC. It specifies CSVEEGAAGANVLTF.

The rearrangement joins TRBV4-2 to TRBJ2-1; D call uncertain. Germline V gene lookup returns CDR1 LGHNA and CDR2 YNFKEQ. V was pared by 0 bases and J by 4 bases, with 7 bases between. The CDR3 length is 14 residues. This chain's CDR3 is CASSQESLYNEQFF. The CDR3 DNA is TGTGCCAGCAGCCAAGAGTCACTATACAATGAGCAGTTCTTC.

The chain combines TRBV6-2 or TRBV6-3 with TRBJ2-1; 10 bases agree with TRBD1. CDR1 and CDR2 (germline): MNHEY, SVGEGT. The trim removed 5 bases at V and 16 bases at J, leaving 5 bases unmatched. The CDR3 extends over 11 amino acids. The CDR3 nucleotides read TGTGCCAGCAGTACCGGGACAGGGGAATTCTTC. Translated, it gives CASSTGTGEFF.

V usage is TRBV15 and J usage is TRBJ1-4; the D gene is possibly TRBD1 (5 bases). The CDR3 has 15 residues. Germline CDR1 is LNHNV and CDR2 is YYDKDF (reference sequence). V lost 0 bases and J 5 bases, leaving 10 bases between the germline ends. The chain's CDR3 is CATSREGRANEKLFF. The CDR3 DNA reads TGTGCCACCAGCAGAGAGGGCAGGGCGAATGAAAAACTGTTTTTT.

The chain couples TRBV5-1 to TRBJ2-7; D remains ambiguous. The CDR3 is 14 residues long. The V gene's germline CDR1 is SGHRS and CDR2 YFSETQ. V lost 2 bases and J 3 bases, leaving 12 bases between the germline ends. The CDR3 nucleotides are TGCGCCAGCAGCTTCAGCCCACAGAACTACGAGCAGTACTTC. This gives the protein CASSFSPQNYEQYF.

The genes are TRBV27 and TRBJ1-5; D ambiguous. Germline V gene sequence: CDR1 MNHEY, CDR2 SMNVEV (reference sequence). This CDR3 spans 12 amino acids. Trimming took 3 bases from V and 6 from J, leaving 6 bases between them. Here the CDR3 DNA reads TGTGCCAGCAGTTTTCATGGTCAGCCCCAGCATTTT. Translation: CASSFHGQPQHF.

The chain recombines TRBV29-1 with TRBJ1-2, with D perhaps matching TRBD1 (6 bases). The CDR3 contains 14 residues. V dropped 6 bases and J dropped 9 bases, with 23 bases sitting between them. Germline V gives CDR1 SQVTM, CDR2 ANQGSEA. Here the CDR3 reads CSVESQGTGRSYTF. The CDR3 nucleotides are TGCAGCGTGGAATCGCAGGGGACCGGGCGTAGCTACACCTTC.

The chain recombines TRBV28 with TRBJ1-1; D unresolved. The CDR3 is 12 amino acids. The ends were cut back, 3 bases at V and 11 bases at J, with 13 bases in the middle. CDR1 and CDR2 (germline): MDHEN, SYDVKM. The CDR3, as DNA: TGTGCCAGCAGTTTTAGGCAAATCGGGGCTTTCTTT. Protein product: CASSFRQIGAFF.

This chain links TRBV20-1 with TRBJ1-2; 8 bases fit TRBD1. The CDR3 totals 13 residues. Germline loops: CDR1 DFQATT, CDR2 SNEGSKA (reference sequence). Trimming at V came to 3 bases and at J to 7 bases, leaving 7 bases not matched to a gene. The CDR3 nucleotides read TGCAGTGCTAGTCAGGGGGCCGGGGTTGGCTACACCTTC. Translated, it gives CSASQGAGVGYTF.

The rearrangement links TRBV7-3 to TRBJ2-1; D possibly corresponds to TRBD1 (6 bases). V was cut by 5 bases and J by 3 bases, with 14 bases left in between. The CDR3 length is 15 residues. Germline CDR1 and CDR2: SGHTA and FQGTGA. This CDR3 reads CASSPSRGNYNEQFF. The DNA of the CDR3 is TGTGCCAGCAGCCCCTCCAGGGGCAACTACAATGAGCAGTTCTTC.

The genes are TRBV4-3 and TRBJ2-7, with D unclear. Germline V gives CDR1 LGHNA, CDR2 YSLEER. Trimming took off 5 bases at V and 0 bases at J, with 11 bases between the two ends. This CDR3 is 14 amino acids long. The CDR3 reads CASSSGAGSYEQYF. CDR3 sequence (DNA): TGCGCCAGCAGCTCAGGTGCAGGCTCCTACGAGCAGTACTTC.

The chain carries TRBV12-3 or TRBV12-4 and TRBJ2-5; D gene unclear. There are 13 residues in the CDR3. V dropped 7 bases and J dropped 2 bases, with 11 bases sitting between them. The CDR3 DNA follows: TGTGCCAGCATCCGGACCCCTCAAGAGACCCAGTACTTC. Translation: CASIRTPQETQYF.

The rearrangement uses TRBV2 and TRBJ1-1; 8 bases are a match to TRBD1. The V gene's germline CDR1 is SNHLY and CDR2 FYNNEI. The CDR3 sequence is 16 residues long. V was clipped by 0 bases and J by 4 bases; unmatched bases: 7. CDR3 DNA sequence: TGTGCCAGCAGTGAAGCCGATCAGGGGACAGGCACTGAAGCTTTCTTT. It encodes CASSEADQGTGTEAFF.

As regards this clone: This sample also contains other DNA sequences that code for the same CDR3. V and J are TRBV3-1 (or the pseudogene TRBV3-2) and TRBJ1-6; D remains unclear. Germline V gene lookup returns CDR1 LGHDT and CDR2 YNNKEL (reference sequence). Trimming removed 3 bases at V and 0 bases at J, with 9 bases between. This CDR3 comprises 16 residues. CDR3 in DNA: TGTGCCAGCAGCCAGGGAGGTGGCTCCTATAATTCACCCCTCCACTTT. This sequence encodes CASSQGGGSYNSPLHF.

The rearrangement joins TRBV2 to TRBJ2-7; D gene uncertain. This CDR3 is 12 amino acids long. Germline values: CDR1 SNHLY, CDR2 FYNNEI. Trimming pared 6 bases from V and 5 bases from J, leaving 11 bases between. CDR3 nucleotides: TGTGCCAGCAGGCTGTACGAGAACGAGCAGTACTTC. Its protein product is CASRLYENEQYF. Full variable domain (remainder filled in from reference TRBV2 and TRBJ2-7): EPEVTQTPSHQVTQMGQEVILRCVPISNHLYFYWYRQILGQKVEFLVSFYNNEISEKSEIFDDQFSVERPDGSNFTLKIRSTKLEDSAMYFCASRLYENEQYFGPGTRLTVT.

This chain links TRBV28 with TRBJ1-4, with D possibly being TRBD1 (5 bases). Germline loops: CDR1 MDHEN, CDR2 SYDVKM. V lost 1 base to trimming and J lost 0 bases, with 9 bases between them. The CDR3 is made up of 16 amino acids. The CDR3 here is CASSLLVGATNEKLFF. Written as DNA, the CDR3 is TGTGCCAGCAGTTTATTAGTGGGGGCAACTAATGAAAAACTGTTTTTT.